This T cell receptor (beta chain) was sequenced in a study of T cells in Graves' hyperthyroidism and ophthalmopathy. From RNA transcripts, TCR beta CDR3 regions were amplified. An initial round of RT-PCR targeting the TCR CDR3 relied on the HTBI primer set. TCRdb fed the multiplex PCR reads into MiXCR, producing one record per CDR3 protein. Seen here are roughly 710,000 distinct CDR3 sequences, 30% to 40% observed once, and the top ten hold less than 40%. Trimming pared 7 bases from V and 4 bases from J, leaving 12 bases between. Looked up from germline, CDR1 is DFQATT and CDR2 is SNEGSKA (reference sequence). The CDR3 sequence is 12 residues long.

This chain connects TRBV20-1 to TRBJ2-3; either TRBD1 or TRBD2 may supply D (6 bases each). The sequenced sample was blood. The receptor was isolated from a woman aged 40 to 50 with Graves' hyperthyroidism. The chain's CDR3 is CSGGGSADTQYF. CDR3 nucleotide sequence: TGCAGTGGAGGGGGGAGCGCAGATACGCAGTATTTT.